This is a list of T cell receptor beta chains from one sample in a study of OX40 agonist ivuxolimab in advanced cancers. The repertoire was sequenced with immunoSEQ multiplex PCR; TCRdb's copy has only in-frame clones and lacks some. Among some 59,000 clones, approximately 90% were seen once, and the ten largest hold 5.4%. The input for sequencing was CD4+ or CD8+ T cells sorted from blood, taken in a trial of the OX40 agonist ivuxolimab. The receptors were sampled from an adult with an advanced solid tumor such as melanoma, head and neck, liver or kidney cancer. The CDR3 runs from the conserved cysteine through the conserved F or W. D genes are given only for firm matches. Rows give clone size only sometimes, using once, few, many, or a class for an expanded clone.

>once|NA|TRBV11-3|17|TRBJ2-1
TGTGCCAGCAGCTTAGTTCCACGTCTAGATCTCTACAATGAGCAGTTCTTC
CASSLVPRLDLYNEQFF
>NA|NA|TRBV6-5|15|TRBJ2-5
TGTGCCAGCAGTTACTCGTATCCCCCCCAAGAGACCCAGTACTTC
CASSYSYPPQETQYF
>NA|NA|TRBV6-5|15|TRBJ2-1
TGTGCCAGCAGCCTAAACAGGGACTCCTACAATGAGCAGTTCTTC
CASSLNRDSYNEQFF
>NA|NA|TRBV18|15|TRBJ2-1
TGTGCCAGCTCACCATCTAGGGGCACCTACAATGAGCAGTTCTTC
CASSPSRGTYNEQFF
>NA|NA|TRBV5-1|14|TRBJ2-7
TGCGCCAGCAGCCCCACCCGGGACTTGTACGAGCAGTACTTC
CASSPTRDLYEQYF
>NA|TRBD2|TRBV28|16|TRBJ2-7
TGTGCCAGCAGTGGCCTGATACTAGCGGGAGCCTACGAGCAGTACTTC
CASSGLILAGAYEQYF
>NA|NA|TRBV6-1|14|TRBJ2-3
TGTGCCAGCCGTAACCGAGGGACTACAGATACGCAGTATTTT
CASRNRGTTDTQYF
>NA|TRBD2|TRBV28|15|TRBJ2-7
TGTGCCAGCAACACCGCCAGGGAGGGGTCCTACGAGCAGTACTTC
CASNTAREGSYEQYF
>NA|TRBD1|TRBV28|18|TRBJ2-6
TGTGCCAGCAGTCACCGACAGGGTACTGCCTCTGGGGCCAACGTCCTGACTTTC
CASSHRQGTASGANVLTF
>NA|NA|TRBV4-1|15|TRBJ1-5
TGCGCCAGCAGCCTTGGGTTGGGGACTCCCCAGCCCCAGCATTTT
CASSLGLGTPQPQHF
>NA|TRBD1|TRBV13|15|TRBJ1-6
TGTGCCAGCAGCTTCGACAGGGGGCTAAATTCACCCCTCCACTTT
CASSFDRGLNSPLHF
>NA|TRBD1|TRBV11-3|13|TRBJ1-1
TGTGCCAGCAGCTCCCGGACAGGGGGTGAAGCTTTCTTT
CASSSRTGGEAFF
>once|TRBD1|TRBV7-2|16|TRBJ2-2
TGTGCCAGCAGCGTAGACGGGACAGGGGTTAACGGGGAGCTGTTTTTT
CASSVDGTGVNGELFF
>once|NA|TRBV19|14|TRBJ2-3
TGTGCCAGTAGGACTTTCGAGGGCACAGATACGCAGTATTTT
CASRTFEGTDTQYF
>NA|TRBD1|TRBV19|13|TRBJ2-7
TGTGCCAGTAGCCGAGGGACAGCCTACGAGCAGTACTTC
CASSRGTAYEQYF
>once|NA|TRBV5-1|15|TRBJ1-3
TGCGCCAGCAGCTTGGGACAGGCCTCTGGAAACACCATATATTTT
CASSLGQASGNTIYF
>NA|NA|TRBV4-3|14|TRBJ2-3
TGCGCCAGCAGCCAAGTTGGAAGGCTGAATACGCAGTATTTT
CASSQVGRLNTQYF
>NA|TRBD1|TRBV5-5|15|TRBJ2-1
TGTGCCAGCAGCTTCCAGGGGGATTCCTACAATGAGCAGTTCTTC
CASSFQGDSYNEQFF
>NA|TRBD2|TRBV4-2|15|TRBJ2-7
TGTGCCAGCAGCCAAGGGGGTAGCGGGCCCTACGAGCAGTACTTC
CASSQGGSGPYEQYF
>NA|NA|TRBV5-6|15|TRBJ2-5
TGTGCCAGCAGCTTCACCCGAGACAGGCAAGAGACCCAGTACTTC
CASSFTRDRQETQYF
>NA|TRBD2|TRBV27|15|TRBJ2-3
TGTGCCAGCAGCTTTGCGGCGGGAGGGCGAGATACGCAGTATTTT
CASSFAAGGRDTQYF
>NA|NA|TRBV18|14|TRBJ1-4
TGTGCCAGCTCACCACTTTCAGGGAACGAAAAACTGTTTTTT
CASSPLSGNEKLFF
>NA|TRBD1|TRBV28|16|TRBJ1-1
TGTGCCAGCAGTTCGTTCAGGACAGGGGTGAACACTGAAGCTTTCTTT
CASSSFRTGVNTEAFF
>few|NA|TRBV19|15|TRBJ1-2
TGTGCCAGTAGTATCCTACAGAGATCTAACTATGGCTACACCTTC
CASSILQRSNYGYTF
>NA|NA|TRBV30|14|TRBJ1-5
TGTGCCTGGGCGCAGGGTTATAGCAATCAGCCCCAGCATTTT
CAWAQGYSNQPQHF
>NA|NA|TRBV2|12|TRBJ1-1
TGTGCCAGCAGCCGGGCGGGGGCTGAAGCTTTCTTT
CASSRAGAEAFF
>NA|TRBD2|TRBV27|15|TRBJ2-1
TGTGCCAGCAGTCGATCGGGACTAGCCGGGGATGAGCAGTTCTTC
CASSRSGLAGDEQFF
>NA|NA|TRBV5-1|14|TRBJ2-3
TGCGCCAGCAGCGGGGTTCTCAGCACAGATACGCAGTATTTT
CASSGVLSTDTQYF
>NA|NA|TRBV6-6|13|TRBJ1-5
TGTGCCAGCAGTCCGAACAGGGTGCTGGCCCAGCATTTT
CASSPNRVLAQHF
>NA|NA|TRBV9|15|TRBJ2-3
TGTGCCAGCAGCCTCAGGGGGGACGGGGCAGATACGCAGTATTTT
CASSLRGDGADTQYF
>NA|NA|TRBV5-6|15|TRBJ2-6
TGTGCCAGCAGCTTGGTTGACTCTGGGGCCAACGTCCTGACTTTC
CASSLVDSGANVLTF
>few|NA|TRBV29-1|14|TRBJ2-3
TGCAGCGGGGGGACGGTTCCTAGCACAGATACGCAGTATTTT
CSGGTVPSTDTQYF
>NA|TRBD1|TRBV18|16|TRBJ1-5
TGTGCCAGCTCACCAAGGACAGGGGGAAACAATCAGCCCCAGCATTTT
CASSPRTGGNNQPQHF
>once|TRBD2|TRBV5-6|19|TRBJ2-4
TGTGCCAGCAGCTTCAAAGCGGGAGGGGAGGCTGGAGCCAAAAACATTCAGTACTTC
CASSFKAGGEAGAKNIQYF
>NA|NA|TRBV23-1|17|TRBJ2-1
TGCGCCAGCAGTCCTCAAACCGGGACTTGGATAGACAATGAGCAGTTCTTC
CASSPQTGTWIDNEQFF
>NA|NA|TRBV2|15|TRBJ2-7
TGTGCCAGCAGTGAAGCCGGCCGGGCTAACTACGAGCAGTACTTC
CASSEAGRANYEQYF
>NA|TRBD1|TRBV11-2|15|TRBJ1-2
TGTGCCAGCAGCTTAGCCGGCAGGGGGTACTATGGCTACACCTTC
CASSLAGRGYYGYTF
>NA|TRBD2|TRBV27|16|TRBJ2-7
TGTGCCGGAAAGGGCGGGACTAGCGGTTTAACCTACGAGCAGTACTTC
CAGKGGTSGLTYEQYF
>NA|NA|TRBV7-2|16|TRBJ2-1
TGTGCCAGCAGCTTTCAAGGCAGGGAGGTCTACAATGAGCAGTTCTTC
CASSFQGREVYNEQFF
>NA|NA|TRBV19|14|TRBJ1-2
TGTGCCAGTAGTATAGATCACGGGTACTATGGCTACACCTTC
CASSIDHGYYGYTF
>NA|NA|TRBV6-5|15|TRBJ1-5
TGTGCCAGCAGTTACTCAGGGGATGGGGGTCAGCCCCAGCATTTT
CASSYSGDGGQPQHF
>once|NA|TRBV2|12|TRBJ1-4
TGTGCCAGCAGGCGCCAAAATGAAAAACTGTTTTTT
CASRRQNEKLFF